Listed here are 17 T cell receptor beta chains from one sample, sequenced in a study of blood T cell repertoires in COVID-19. Sequenced by immunoSEQ multiplex PCR; TCRdb stores in-frame clones only, minus some. This sample has about 210,000 clones, with roughly 90% found just once. The specimen was peripheral blood. These receptors were obtained from a woman between 40 and 55 years old with acute or convalescent COVID-19.

The chain is built from TRBV5-1 and TRBJ2-5; D is undetermined. The CDR3 consists of 13 residues. CDR1 and CDR2 from the germline V gene are SGHRS and YFSETQ. The V end lost 1 base, the J end lost 5 bases, and 9 bases lay between the germline ends. CDR3 in DNA: TGCGCCAGCAGCTTGATAACAGAGGAGACCCAGTACTTC. Translation: CASSLITEETQYF.

V usage is TRBV29-1 and J usage is TRBJ1-1, with 7 bases matching TRBD1. The CDR3 covers 12 residues. V lost 6 bases, J lost 4 bases, and 5 bases stayed unmatched. From germline, CDR1 is SQVTM and CDR2 ANQGSEA. This CDR3 is CSVTGDGTEAFF. In nucleotides, the CDR3 is TGCAGCGTAACAGGGGATGGCACTGAAGCTTTCTTT.

The chain is built from TRBV24-1 and TRBJ2-3; D remains ambiguous. From germline, CDR1 is KGHDR and CDR2 SFDVKD. CDR3 length equals 14 residues. Trimming cost V 5 bases and J 2 bases, with 10 bases left between them. The CDR3 sequence is CATSGKSPTDTQYF. The CDR3 bases are TGTGCCACCAGTGGTAAAAGCCCCACAGATACGCAGTATTTT.

The rearrangement uses TRBV4-1 and TRBJ2-2, with TRBD1 as a possible D gene (5 bases). V lost 3 bases and J lost 6, with 11 bases in between. The CDR3 is made up of 14 amino acids. Germline assignment: CDR1 MGHRA and CDR2 YSYEKL. Written as DNA, the CDR3 is TGCGCCAGCAGCCAGCCCAGGGTGTCCGGGGAGCTGTTTTTT. Its protein is CASSQPRVSGELFF.

V gene TRBV18 combines with J gene TRBJ1-3; TRBD1 aligns across 7 bases. Germline V CDR1 and CDR2: KGHSH, LQKENI. The CDR3 runs to 15 residues. Trimming removed 8 bases from V and 1 base from J; junction bases left unmatched: 8. The DNA for the CDR3 is TGTGCCAGCCCTCCACAGGGGAGGTCTGGAAACACCATATATTTT. Translating gives CASPPQGRSGNTIYF.

The chain uses TRBV30 and TRBJ1-1, with 7 bases fitting TRBD1. The germline V gene has CDR1 GTSNPN and CDR2 SVGIG (reference sequence). This CDR3 comprises 14 residues. V gave up 6 bases and J gave up 2 bases; unmatched junction bases: 9. This chain's CDR3 is CACDPGGQNTEAFF. As DNA, the CDR3 is TGTGCCTGCGACCCAGGGGGGCAAAACACTGAAGCTTTCTTT.

V gene TRBV11-2 combines with J gene TRBJ1-1; tentative D call: TRBD1 (6 bases). CDR1 is SGHAT and CDR2 is FQNNGV in the germline V gene. The V gene lost 5 bases and the J gene lost 5 bases, with 15 bases spanning the gap. The length of the CDR3 is 14 residues. The CDR3 sequence: CASSPQGQRTEAFF. DNA for the CDR3: TGTGCCAGCAGCCCCCAGGGGCAGCGGACTGAAGCTTTCTTT. The variable domain in full, with the rest retrieved from reference TRBV11-2 and TRBJ1-1, is EAGVAQSPRYKIIEKRQSVAFWCNPISGHATLYWYQQILGQGPKLLIQFQNNGVVDDSQLPKDRFSAERLKGVDSTLKIQPAKLEDSAVYLCASSPQGQRTEAFFGQGTRLTVV.

The chain has TRBV5-6 and TRBJ1-3; tentatively, D is TRBD1 (5 bases). The length of the CDR3 is 16 residues. Per the germline V gene, CDR1 is SGHDT and CDR2 is YYEEEE. Trimming pared 0 bases from V and 0 bases from J, leaving 10 bases between. CDR3 loop: CASSLGGALSGNTIYF. The CDR3 DNA follows: TGTGCCAGCAGCTTGGGTGGGGCGCTCTCTGGAAACACCATATATTTT.

The V call is TRBV23-1, the J call TRBJ1-2, with 8 positions matching TRBD1. Being an ORF, TRBV23-1 has a function that is uncertain. The CDR3 has 17 amino acids. The V segment lost 2 bases and the J segment 4 bases; nucleotides outside the gene matches: 12. The CDR3: CASSQPFGQGPIYGYTF. The CDR3 DNA follows: TGCGCCAGCAGTCAACCCTTTGGACAGGGACCGATCTATGGCTACACCTTC.

The chain uses TRBV24-1 and TRBJ2-3; TRBD2 agrees at 11 bases. With V trimmed by 1 base and J by 4 bases, 15 bases remained unmatched. CDR1 KGHDR and CDR2 SFDVKD come from the germline V gene. The CDR3 totals 20 residues. CDR3 sequence reads: CATSDLRLAGGPSLSDTQYF. In nucleotides, the CDR3 is TGTGCCACCAGTGATTTAAGGCTAGCGGGGGGTCCATCCCTATCAGATACGCAGTATTTT.

The rearrangement links TRBV6-1 to TRBJ2-4; 8 nucleotides line up with TRBD1. The CDR3 contains 15 residues. The ends lost 3 bases at V and 6 bases at J; junction bases unmatched: 7. CDR1 MNHNS and CDR2 SASEGT come from the germline V gene. CDR3: CASSDTGQVSNIQYF. The CDR3 nucleotides are TGTGCCAGCAGTGATACGGGACAGGTCTCAAACATTCAGTACTTC.

V and J are TRBV7-2 and TRBJ2-5; a weak D match, TRBD2 (5 bases). The V end lost 5 bases, the J end lost 0 bases, and 10 bases lay between the germline ends. The CDR3 runs to 14 residues. From germline, CDR1 is SGHTA and CDR2 FQGNSA. The CDR3 is CASSPKRYQETQYF. Here the CDR3 DNA reads TGTGCCAGCAGCCCAAAGCGGTACCAAGAGACCCAGTACTTC.

This CDR3 reads CAISESPGQDVNYGYTF. The DNA of the CDR3 is TGTGCCATCAGTGAGTCCCCGGGACAGGACGTTAACTATGGCTACACCTTC. The chain employs TRBV10-3 and TRBJ1-2; 8 nucleotides align to TRBD1. The CDR3 has 17 residues. CDR1 ENHRY and CDR2 SYGVKD come from the germline V gene. V was pared by 0 bases and J by 1 base, with 7 bases of the junction left unmatched.

CDR3 nucleotides: TGTGCCAGCAGCGTAGCTAGCGGTGGGGGCCTTATAGGTGAGCAGTTCTTC. Translation gives CASSVASGGGLIGEQFF. The chain employs TRBV9 and TRBJ2-1; the D gene is possibly TRBD2 (7 bases). The CDR3 has 17 amino acids. Trimming left V 0 bases short and J 9 bases short, with 22 bases between. Germline CDR1 and CDR2: SGDLS and YYNGEE.

The chain employs TRBV7-9 and TRBJ1-6; no clear D. The CDR3 has 16 residues. From germline, CDR1 is SEHNR and CDR2 FQNEAQ (reference sequence). V was shortened by 6 bases and J by 8 bases, with 20 bases between the two germline ends. In nucleotides, the CDR3 is TGTGCCAGCAGTTCTATGCGGGTTAGCGTGGATTCACCCCTCCACTTT. Translating gives CASSSMRVSVDSPLHF.

The chain couples TRBV3-1 (or the pseudogene TRBV3-2) to TRBJ1-4; D is undetermined. V lost 1 base, J lost 8 bases, and 11 bases lay in between. Germline assignment: CDR1 LGHDT and CDR2 YNNKEL (reference sequence). The CDR3 length is 14 residues. The CDR3 nucleotides are TGTGCCAGCAGCCAAGTTGGCACGAAAGAAAAACTGTTTTTT. Its translation: CASSQVGTKEKLFF.

The chain carries TRBV30 and TRBJ2-2, with a tentative D call TRBD1 (6 bases). Germline V gene data show CDR1 as GTSNPN and CDR2 as SVGIG (reference sequence). This CDR3 has 15 amino acids. The ends were cut back, 2 bases at V and 4 bases at J, with 14 bases in the middle. The CDR3 DNA sequence: TGTGCCTGGAGTAGTTTGGGGGCGAGCACCGGGGAGCTGTTTTTT. It translates to CAWSSLGASTGELFF.